One T cell receptor beta chain is described in this entry. This entry belongs to a study of cytomegalovirus exposure and HLA in healthy donors. The ends were cut back, 5 bases at V and 10 bases at J, with 20 bases in the middle. Per the germline V gene, CDR1 is SGHTA and CDR2 is FQGNSA. The CDR3 sequence is 14 residues long. 60 Vbeta and 13 Jbeta primers were used in PCR. Using immunoSEQ multiplex PCR, the repertoire was profiled, and TCRdb retains in-frame clones only, with some absent. The repertoire has around 61,000 clones, 89% of them found once; the top ten carry approximately 1.5%. The TCR was taken from a man aged 30 to 45 in good health and CMV-seropositive. This chain uses TRBV7-2 with TRBJ1-1, with a tentative D call TRBD1 (6 bases). The source material was PBMCs. Written as DNA, the CDR3 is TGTGCCAGCAGCCGTAGGACAGCCCGGGTTGGAGCTTTCTTT. Translating it yields CASSRRTARVGAFF.